Shown below are 14 T cell receptor beta chains from a single sample sequenced in a study of cytomegalovirus exposure and HLA in healthy donors. The PCR ran on 60 Vbeta and 13 Jbeta primers. The assay was immunoSEQ multiplex PCR, and TCRdb's table has in-frame clones only and misses some. The sample has roughly 150,000 clones, around 73% seen once. The sample was PBMCs. These receptors all come from a male donor in good health and CMV-seronegative.

The chain employs TRBV21-1 and TRBJ2-2; TRBD2 reflects the table's D call only, with no check against the DNA. TRBV21-1 represents a pseudogene. CDR3 length equals 14 residues. CDR3 amino acids: CASRRDSNTGELFF. The DNA for the CDR3 is TGTGCCAGCAGGCGGGACTCCAACACCGGGGAGCTGTTTTTT.

This chain links TRBV7-8 with TRBJ2-1; 8 nucleotides agree with TRBD2. From germline, CDR1 is SGHVS and CDR2 FQNEAQ. The CDR3 runs to 16 residues. Trimming removed 5 bases from V and 0 bases from J; junction bases left unmatched: 6. CDR3 residues: CASSRVAGSSYNEQFF. The DNA for the CDR3 is TGTGCCAGCAGCCGGGTAGCGGGAAGCTCCTACAATGAGCAGTTCTTC.

The chain employs TRBV11-2 and TRBJ2-3; 7 bases line up with TRBD2. With V trimmed by 1 base and J by 6 bases, 4 bases remained unmatched. CDR1 and CDR2 from the germline V gene are SGHAT and FQNNGV. CDR3 length: 14 amino acids. The DNA for the CDR3 is TGTGCCAGCAGCTTAGGGACTAGTTCCGATACGCAGTATTTT. Its translation: CASSLGTSSDTQYF.

This chain connects TRBV7-2 to TRBJ2-3; a possible D gene is TRBD2 (5 bases). CDR1 SGHTA and CDR2 FQGNSA come from the germline V gene. V lost 5 bases to trimming and J lost 1 base, with 10 bases between them. This CDR3 contains 14 residues. This CDR3 reads CASSPDSGTDTQYF. The DNA for the CDR3 is TGTGCCAGCAGCCCAGATAGCGGCACAGATACGCAGTATTTT.

J is TRBJ2-5 and V is TRBV29-1; TRBD1 might be the D (6 bases). The CDR3 totals 11 residues. The germline gives CDR1 SQVTM, CDR2 ANQGSEA. The V and J ends lost 4 bases and 3 bases respectively, with 6 bases between them. The CDR3 DNA sequence: TGCAGCGTTGCAGGGGAAGAGACCCAGTACTTC. Translation: CSVAGEETQYF.

This chain joins TRBV6-1 and TRBJ1-5; possibly TRBD1 for D (6 bases). This CDR3 region has 16 residues. CDR1 MNHNS and CDR2 SASEGT come from the germline V gene. V lost 2 bases to trimming and J lost 3 bases, with 14 bases between them. CDR3 residues: CASSELVQGANQPQHF. CDR3 nucleotides: TGTGCCAGCAGTGAATTGGTACAGGGCGCCAATCAGCCCCAGCATTTT.

V and J are TRBV14 and TRBJ2-1; D remains unclear. V was pared by 3 bases and J by 4 bases, with 7 bases between. This CDR3 is 13 amino acids long. CDR1 is SGHDN, CDR2 FVKESK, per germline. The CDR3: CASSQYRYNEQFF. CDR3 nucleotides: TGTGCCAGCAGCCAGTACAGATACAATGAGCAGTTCTTC.

This chain links TRBV7-9 with TRBJ1-1; TRBD1 aligns across 10 bases. Germline CDR1 SEHNR, CDR2 FQNEAQ (reference sequence). CDR3 length: 16 residues. Trimming at V came to 1 base and at J to 4 bases, leaving 6 bases not matched to a gene. CDR3 sequence (DNA): TGTGCCAGCAGCTTAGGGGACAGGGGAGGTGGCACTGAAGCTTTCTTT. Residues: CASSLGDRGGGTEAFF.

This clone has a single count. The V and J genes are TRBV2 and TRBJ2-7; D is undetermined. Germline V lookup: CDR1 SNHLY, CDR2 FYNNEI. The V end lost 3 bases, the J end lost 3 bases, and 9 bases lay between the germline ends. CDR3 length equals 13 residues. The CDR3 nucleotides are TGTGCCAGCAGTGACACCAACAACTACGAGCAGTACTTC. Amino acid sequence: CASSDTNNYEQYF.

This chain connects TRBV6-4 to TRBJ2-5; perhaps TRBD1 as D (6 bases). Germline V gene lookup returns CDR1 MRHNA and CDR2 SNTAGT. This CDR3 comprises 15 residues. V was cut by 3 bases and J by 0 bases, with 11 bases left in between. CDR3 nucleotides: TGTGCCAGCAGTGATCCAGGGGCTAACCAAGAGACCCAGTACTTC. It specifies CASSDPGANQETQYF.

The chain carries TRBV14 and TRBJ2-6, with a tentative D call TRBD1 (5 bases). CDR3 length equals 19 residues. Germline V gene sequence: CDR1 SGHDN, CDR2 FVKESK. V shed 1 base and J shed 3 bases, with 19 bases lying between them. CDR3 in amino acids: CASSQGSRSGFYGANVLTF. CDR3 in DNA: TGTGCCAGCAGCCAAGGTTCGAGGTCAGGGTTTTATGGGGCCAACGTCCTGACTTTC.

As to this clone: This same CDR3 is encoded by further DNA sequences in the sample. The chain is built from TRBV6-5 and TRBJ2-7, with D hard to call. This CDR3 region has 13 residues. CDR1 is MNHEY and CDR2 is SVGAGI in the germline V gene. V lost 0 bases and J lost 0, with 3 bases in between. This CDR3 is CASSYSSSYEQYF. The DNA for the CDR3 is TGTGCCAGCAGTTACTCTAGCTCCTACGAGCAGTACTTC.

The V gene is TRBV29-1, the J gene TRBJ1-5; D may be TRBD1 (6 bases). Germline V gene sequence: CDR1 SQVTM, CDR2 ANQGSEA. Trimming removed 4 bases from V and 3 bases from J, with 10 bases in between. This CDR3 has 13 residues. DNA of the CDR3: TGCAGCGTTGGCAGGGGCCTCAATCAGCCCCAGCATTTT. Translated, it gives CSVGRGLNQPQHF.

This chain's CDR3 is CASSLNGRLGNEQFF. DNA of the CDR3: TGTGCCAGCAGCTTAAACGGGAGGTTGGGCAATGAGCAGTTCTTC. The rearrangement links TRBV7-9 to TRBJ2-1; 7 nucleotides match TRBD2. There are 15 residues in the CDR3. V was pared by 2 bases and J by 6 bases, with 7 bases of the junction left unmatched. Germline V CDR1 and CDR2: SEHNR, FQNEAQ (reference sequence).